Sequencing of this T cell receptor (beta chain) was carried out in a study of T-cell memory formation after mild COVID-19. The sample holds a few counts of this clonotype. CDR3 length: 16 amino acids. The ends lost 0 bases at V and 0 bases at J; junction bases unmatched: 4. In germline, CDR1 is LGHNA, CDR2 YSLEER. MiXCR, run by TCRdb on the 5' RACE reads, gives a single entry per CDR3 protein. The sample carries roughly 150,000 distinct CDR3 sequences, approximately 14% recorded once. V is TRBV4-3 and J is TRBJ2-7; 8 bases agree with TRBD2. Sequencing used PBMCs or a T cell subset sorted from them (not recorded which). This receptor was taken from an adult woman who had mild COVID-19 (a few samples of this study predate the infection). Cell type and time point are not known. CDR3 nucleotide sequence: TGCGCCAGCAGCCAAGATCGCGGGAGGCCCTCCTACGAGCAGTACTTC. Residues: CASSQDRGRPSYEQYF.